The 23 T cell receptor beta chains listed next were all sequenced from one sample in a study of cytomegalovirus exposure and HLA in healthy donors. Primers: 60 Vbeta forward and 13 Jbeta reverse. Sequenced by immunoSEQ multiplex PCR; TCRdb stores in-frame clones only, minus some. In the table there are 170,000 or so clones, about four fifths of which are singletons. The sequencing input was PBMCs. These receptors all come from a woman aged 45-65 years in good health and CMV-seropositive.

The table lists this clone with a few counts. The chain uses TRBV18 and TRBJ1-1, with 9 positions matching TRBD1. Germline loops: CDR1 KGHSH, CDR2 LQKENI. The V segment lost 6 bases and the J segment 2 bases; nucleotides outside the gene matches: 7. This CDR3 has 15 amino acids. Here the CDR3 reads CASSVDRGRNTEAFF. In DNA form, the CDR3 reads TGTGCCAGCTCGGTTGACAGGGGGAGAAACACTGAAGCTTTCTTT.

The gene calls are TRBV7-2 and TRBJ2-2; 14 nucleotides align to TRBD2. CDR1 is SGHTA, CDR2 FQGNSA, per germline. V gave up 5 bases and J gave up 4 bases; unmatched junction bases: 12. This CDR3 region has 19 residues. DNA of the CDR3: TGTGCCAGCAGCGGCGGGGGACTAGCGGGAGTCCCCCTCACCGGGGAGCTGTTTTTT. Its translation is CASSGGGLAGVPLTGELFF.

CDR3 residues: CASSRPTSGIARETQYF. DNA of the CDR3: TGTGCCAGCAGCCGCCCGACTAGCGGGATCGCGCGGGAGACCCAGTACTTC. This chain joins TRBV7-2 and TRBJ2-5; TRBD2 matches at 11 bases. V shed 5 bases and J 5 bases; nucleotides not matched to a gene: 13. The CDR3 has 17 amino acids. Germline V gives CDR1 SGHTA, CDR2 FQGNSA.

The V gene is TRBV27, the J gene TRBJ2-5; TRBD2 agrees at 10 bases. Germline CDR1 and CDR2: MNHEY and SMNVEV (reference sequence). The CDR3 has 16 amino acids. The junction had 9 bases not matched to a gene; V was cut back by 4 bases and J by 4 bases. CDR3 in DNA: TGTGCCAGCAGTTCATTAGGAGCGGGGGGGCCAGAGACCCAGTACTTC. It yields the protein CASSSLGAGGPETQYF.

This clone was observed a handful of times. DNA of the CDR3: TGTGCCAGCTCAGGGCTAGCGGCCTTCCAAGAGACCCAGTACTTC. It translates to CASSGLAAFQETQYF. This chain uses TRBV18 with TRBJ2-5; 7 bases fit TRBD2. With 5 bases clipped from V and 1 base from J, the junction kept 7 bases outside the gene matches. Germline CDR1 is KGHSH and CDR2 is LQKENI. CDR3 size: 15 residues.

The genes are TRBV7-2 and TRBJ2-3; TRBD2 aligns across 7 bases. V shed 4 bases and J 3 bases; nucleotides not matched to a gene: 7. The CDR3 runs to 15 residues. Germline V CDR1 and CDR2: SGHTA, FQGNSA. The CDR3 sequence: CASSSSSGKTDTQYF. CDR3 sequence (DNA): TGTGCCAGCAGCTCATCGAGCGGGAAAACAGATACGCAGTATTTT.

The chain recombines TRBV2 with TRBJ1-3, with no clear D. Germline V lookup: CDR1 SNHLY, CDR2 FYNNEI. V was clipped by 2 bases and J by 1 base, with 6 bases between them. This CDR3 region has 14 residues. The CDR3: CASSEQASGNTIYF. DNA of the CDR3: TGTGCCAGCAGTGAACAGGCTTCTGGAAACACCATATATTTT. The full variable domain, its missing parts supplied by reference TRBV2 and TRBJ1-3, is EPEVTQTPSHQVTQMGQEVILRCVPISNHLYFYWYRQILGQKVEFLVSFYNNEISEKSEIFDDQFSVERPDGSNFTLKIRSTKLEDSAMYFCASSEQASGNTIYFGEGSWLTVV.

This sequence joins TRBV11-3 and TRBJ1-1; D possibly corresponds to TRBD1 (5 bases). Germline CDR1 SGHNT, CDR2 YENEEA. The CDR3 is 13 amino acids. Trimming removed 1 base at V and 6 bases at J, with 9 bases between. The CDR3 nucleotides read TGTGCCAGCAGCTTAGTTGGGGGGGCTGAAGCTTTCTTT. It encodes CASSLVGGAEAFF.

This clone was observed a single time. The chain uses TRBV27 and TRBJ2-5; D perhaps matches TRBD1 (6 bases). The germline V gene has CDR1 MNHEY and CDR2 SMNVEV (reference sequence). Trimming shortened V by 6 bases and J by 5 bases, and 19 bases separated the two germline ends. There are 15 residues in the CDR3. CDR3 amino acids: CASSLKGRGRETQYF. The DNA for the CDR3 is TGTGCCAGCAGCCTCAAGGGCAGGGGTCGGGAGACCCAGTACTTC.

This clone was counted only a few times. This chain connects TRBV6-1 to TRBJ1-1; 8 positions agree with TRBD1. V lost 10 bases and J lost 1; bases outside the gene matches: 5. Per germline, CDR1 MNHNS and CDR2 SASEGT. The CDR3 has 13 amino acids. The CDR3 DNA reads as TGTGCCACCCGACAGGGGACGAACACTGAAGCTTTCTTT. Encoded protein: CATRQGTNTEAFF.

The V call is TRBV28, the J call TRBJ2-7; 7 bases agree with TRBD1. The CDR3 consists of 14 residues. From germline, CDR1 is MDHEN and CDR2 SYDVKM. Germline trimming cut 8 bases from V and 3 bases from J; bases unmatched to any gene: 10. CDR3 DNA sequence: TGTGCCAGCCAGAGGGGGCGGACGAACTACGAGCAGTACTTC. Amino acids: CASQRGRTNYEQYF.

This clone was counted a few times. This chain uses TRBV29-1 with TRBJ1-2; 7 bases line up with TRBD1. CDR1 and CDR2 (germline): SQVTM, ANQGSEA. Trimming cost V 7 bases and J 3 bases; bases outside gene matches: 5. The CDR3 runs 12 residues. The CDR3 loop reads CSGVRGDYGYTF. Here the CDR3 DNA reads TGCAGCGGTGTCAGGGGGGACTATGGCTACACCTTC. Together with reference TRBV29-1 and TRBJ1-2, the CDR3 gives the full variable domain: SAVISQKPSRDICQRGTSLTIQCQVDSQVTMMFWYRQQPGQSLTLIATANQGSEATYESGFVIDKFPISRPNLTFSTLTVSNMSPEDSSIYLCSGVRGDYGYTFGSGTRLTVV.

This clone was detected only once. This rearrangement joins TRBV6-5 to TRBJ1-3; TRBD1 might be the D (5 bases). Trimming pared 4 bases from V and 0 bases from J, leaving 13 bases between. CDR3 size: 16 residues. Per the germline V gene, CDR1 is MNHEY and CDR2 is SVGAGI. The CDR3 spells CASSSRRGLSGNTIYF. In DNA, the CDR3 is TGTGCCAGCAGTTCCCGGAGGGGCCTCTCTGGAAACACCATATATTTT.

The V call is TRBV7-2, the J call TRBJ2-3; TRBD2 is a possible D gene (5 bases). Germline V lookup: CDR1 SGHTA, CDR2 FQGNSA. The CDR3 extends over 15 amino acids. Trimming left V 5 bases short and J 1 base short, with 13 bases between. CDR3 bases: TGTGCCAGCAGCCGGGCGGGTTCCCGCACAGATACGCAGTATTTT. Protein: CASSRAGSRTDTQYF.

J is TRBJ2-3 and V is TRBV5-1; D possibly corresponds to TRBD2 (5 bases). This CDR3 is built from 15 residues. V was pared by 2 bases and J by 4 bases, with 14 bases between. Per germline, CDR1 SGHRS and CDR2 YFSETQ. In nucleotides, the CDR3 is TGCGCCAGCAGCTTACCGAGGGCCGGGGCAGATACGCAGTATTTT. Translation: CASSLPRAGADTQYF.

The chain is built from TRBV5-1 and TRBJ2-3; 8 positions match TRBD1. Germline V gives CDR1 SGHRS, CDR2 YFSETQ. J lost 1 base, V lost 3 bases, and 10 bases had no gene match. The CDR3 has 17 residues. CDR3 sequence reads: CASSSDRGSPGTDTQYF. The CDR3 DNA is TGCGCCAGCAGCTCCGACAGGGGATCTCCTGGCACAGATACGCAGTATTTT.

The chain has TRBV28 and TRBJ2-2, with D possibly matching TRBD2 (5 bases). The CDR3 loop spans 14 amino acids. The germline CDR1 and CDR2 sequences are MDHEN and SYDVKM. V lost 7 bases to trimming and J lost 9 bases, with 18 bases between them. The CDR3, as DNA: TGTGCCAGCAATCTCGGCTCCACCGGGAGGGAGCTGTTTTTT. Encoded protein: CASNLGSTGRELFF.

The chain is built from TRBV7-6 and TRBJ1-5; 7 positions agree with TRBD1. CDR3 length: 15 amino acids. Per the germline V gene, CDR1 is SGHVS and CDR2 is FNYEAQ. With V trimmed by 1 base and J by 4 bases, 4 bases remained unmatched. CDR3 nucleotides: TGTGCCAGCAGCTTAGAGCAGGGGGGAAATCAGCCCCAGCATTTT. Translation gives CASSLEQGGNQPQHF.

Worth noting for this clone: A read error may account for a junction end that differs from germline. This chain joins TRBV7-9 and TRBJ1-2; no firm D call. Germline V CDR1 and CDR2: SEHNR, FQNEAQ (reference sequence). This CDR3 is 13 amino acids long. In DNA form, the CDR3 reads TGTTCCAGCAGCTTAGATGCGGCCACTGGCTACACCTTC. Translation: CSSSLDAATGYTF. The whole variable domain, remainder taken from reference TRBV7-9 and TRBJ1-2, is DTGVSQNPRHKITKRGQNVTFRCDPISEHNRLYWYRQTLGQGPEFLTYFQNEAQLEKSRLLSDRFSAERPKGSFSTLEIQRTEQGDSAMYLCSSSLDAATGYTFGSGTRLTVV.

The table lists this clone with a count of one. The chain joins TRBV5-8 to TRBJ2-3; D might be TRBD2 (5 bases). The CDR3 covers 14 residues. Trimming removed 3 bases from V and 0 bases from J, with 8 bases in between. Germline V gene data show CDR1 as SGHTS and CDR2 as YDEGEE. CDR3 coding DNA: TGTGCCAGCAGCTCCCGGACTAGCACAGATACGCAGTATTTT. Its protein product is CASSSRTSTDTQYF.

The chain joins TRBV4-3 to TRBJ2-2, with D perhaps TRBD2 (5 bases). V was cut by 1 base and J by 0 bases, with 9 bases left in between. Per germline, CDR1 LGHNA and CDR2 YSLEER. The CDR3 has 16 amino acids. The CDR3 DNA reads TGCGCCAGCAGCCAAGGGACTTACGCGAACACCGGGGAGCTGTTTTTT. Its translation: CASSQGTYANTGELFF.

The CDR3 protein is CASRSRHGDIQYF. The CDR3 DNA sequence: TGTGCCAGCAGGTCACGGCACGGGGACATTCAGTACTTC. V usage is TRBV7-2 and J usage is TRBJ2-4; D is perhaps TRBD2 (5 bases). Trimming took off 6 bases at V and 8 bases at J, with 14 bases between the two ends. The CDR3 has 13 amino acids. The germline V gene has CDR1 SGHTA and CDR2 FQGNSA.

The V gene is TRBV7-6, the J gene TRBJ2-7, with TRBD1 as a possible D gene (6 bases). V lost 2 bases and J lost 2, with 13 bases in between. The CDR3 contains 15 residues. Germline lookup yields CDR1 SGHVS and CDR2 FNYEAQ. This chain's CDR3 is CASSLSGTKPYEQYF. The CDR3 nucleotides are TGTGCCAGCAGCTTATCCGGGACAAAACCCTACGAGCAGTACTTC.